This T cell receptor (beta chain) was captured by sequencing in a study of neoadjuvant anti-PD-1 for oral cavity cancer. Study in general: Most patients had three to four biweekly doses of 3 mg/kg nivolumab before resection. Patients without progression got a fourth dose around day 43.

Study-level results: Pretreatment Treg/Th17 ratio correlated inversely with post-treatment tumor clonality.

This CDR3 contains 15 residues. CDR1 and CDR2 (germline): SGHRS, YFSETQ. The ends were cut back, 0 bases at V and 0 bases at J, with 7 bases in the middle. Six replicates per PBMC sample, mostly from roughly 450 ng of genomic DNA. Clones were read by immunoSEQ multiplex PCR, and TCRdb kept only the in-frame ones, dropping some. The table includes roughly 46,000 clones, about three quarters detected once. This sample's time point: after neoadjuvant nivolumab, at surgical resection. Of note for this clone: What it binds is unknown.

The source was PBMCs, collected after nivolumab (anti-PD-1) treatment. This receptor was identified in a person aged 35-80 years with oral cavity squamous cell carcinoma. This chain connects TRBV5-1 to TRBJ1-5; the D gene is possibly TRBD1 (6 bases). CDR3 protein: CASSLGDNSNQPQHF. CDR3 in DNA: TGCGCCAGCAGCTTGGGGGACAATAGCAATCAGCCCCAGCATTTT. Complete variable domain (other parts from reference TRBV5-1 and TRBJ1-5): KAGVTQTPRYLIKTRGQQVTLSCSPISGHRSVSWYQQTPGQGLQFLFEYFSETQRNKGNFPGRFSGRQFSNSRSEMNVSTLELGDSALYLCASSLGDNSNQPQHFGDGTRLSIL.